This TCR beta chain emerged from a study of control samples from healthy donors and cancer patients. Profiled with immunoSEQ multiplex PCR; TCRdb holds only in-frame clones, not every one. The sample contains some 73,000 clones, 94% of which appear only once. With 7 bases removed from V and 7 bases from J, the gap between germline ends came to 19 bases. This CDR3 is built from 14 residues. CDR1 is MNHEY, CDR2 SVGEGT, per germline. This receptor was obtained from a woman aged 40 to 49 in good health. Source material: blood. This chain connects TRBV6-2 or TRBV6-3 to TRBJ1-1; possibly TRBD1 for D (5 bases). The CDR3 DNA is TGTGCCAGCACCCCCGGGGGTGCCGTCCTTGAAGCTTTCTTT. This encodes CASTPGGAVLEAFF.